This record concerns one TCR beta chain sequence. The protocol was immunoSEQ multiplex PCR, while the TCRdb copy is restricted to in-frame clones and leaves out a portion. The profile shows 100,000 to 120,000 clones, around 76% of them singletons. The sample belongs to a study of blood T cell repertoires in COVID-19. Deletions cut 2 bases from V and 0 bases from J, with 14 bases between. The CDR3 consists of 17 residues. What was sequenced was peripheral blood. This TCR came from a woman aged 80 or over with acute or convalescent COVID-19. The chain uses TRBV23-1 and TRBJ1-5; tentatively, D is TRBD1 (5 bases). TRBV23-1 counts as an open reading frame of uncertain function. Here the CDR3 DNA reads TGCGCCAGCAGTCAAATGGGGGGAGGCTATAGCAATCAGCCCCAGCATTTT. Translated, it gives CASSQMGGGYSNQPQHF.